The rows below give T cell receptor beta chains drawn from one sample of a study of OX40 agonist ivuxolimab in advanced cancers. Method: immunoSEQ multiplex PCR; TCRdb's copy keeps in-frame clones and lacks some. The profile shows about 62,000 clones, 80% to 95% of them singletons. The material sequenced was CD4+ or CD8+ T cells sorted from blood, taken in a trial of the OX40 agonist ivuxolimab. All receptors come from an adult with an advanced solid tumor such as melanoma, head and neck, liver or kidney cancer. Both conserved end residues are part of each CDR3. D genes are given only for firm matches. Not all rows give a size; the values are once, few, many and, for expanded clones, a class.

j_call clone_size v_call d_call cdr3_aa cdr3_nt
TRBJ1-4 . TRBV4-1 . CASSQEGVRDIVNEKLFF TGCGCCAGCAGCCAAGAGGGGGTCCGGGACATAGTTAATGAAAAACTGTTTTTT
TRBJ2-1 . TRBV9 . CASGRGGNEQFF TGTGCCAGCGGGAGGGGGGGCAATGAGCAGTTCTTC
TRBJ2-7 . TRBV2 TRBD2 CASSEGSLAGSSYEQYF TGTGCCAGCAGTGAAGGGTCGCTAGCGGGTTCCTCCTACGAGCAGTACTTC
TRBJ1-6 once TRBV5-5 TRBD1 CASRYGRGLENSPLHF TGTGCCAGCAGGTATGGGAGGGGGCTAGAGAATTCACCCCTCCACTTT
TRBJ1-1 few TRBV4-3 . CASSQDLVWGAEAFF TGCGCCAGCAGCCAAGATTTAGTATGGGGGGCTGAAGCTTTCTTT
TRBJ1-1 . TRBV27 . CASSSNHPGRLNTEAFF TGTGCCAGCAGTTCCAACCACCCGGGACGGTTGAACACTGAAGCTTTCTTT
TRBJ2-2 . TRBV5-6 . CASSAGVHDTGELFF TGTGCCAGCAGCGCGGGCGTCCACGACACCGGGGAGCTGTTTTTT
TRBJ1-2 . TRBV6-5 . CASTGGNYGYTF TGTGCCAGCACGGGGGGGAACTATGGCTACACCTTC
TRBJ2-2 . TRBV11-2 . CASRSENTGELFF TGTGCCAGCAGGTCGGAAAACACCGGGGAGCTGTTTTTT
TRBJ1-5 once TRBV4-1 . CASSQGTNSNQPQHF TGCGCCAGCAGCCAAGGCACCAATAGCAATCAGCCCCAGCATTTT
TRBJ1-1 . TRBV25-1 . CASSEYSALNTEAFF TGTGCCAGCAGTGAATATAGTGCTTTGAACACTGAAGCTTTCTTT
TRBJ2-1 . TRBV27 . CASSLSWGDEQFF TGTGCCAGCAGTTTAAGTTGGGGGGATGAGCAGTTCTTC
TRBJ1-2 . TRBV19 TRBD1 CASRVSGGARNGYTF TGTGCCAGTAGGGTTTCAGGGGGCGCGAGAAATGGCTACACCTTC
TRBJ2-5 . TRBV27 TRBD1 CASSLGQDPQETQYF TGTGCCAGCAGTCTAGGACAGGACCCCCAAGAGACCCAGTACTTC
TRBJ2-2 . TRBV13 TRBD1 CASSEGTGGTGELFF TGTGCCAGCAGCGAAGGGACAGGGGGTACCGGGGAGCTGTTTTTT
TRBJ2-7 . TRBV6-6 . CASSLLAPEQYF TGTGCCAGCAGCCTTCTAGCACCCGAGCAGTACTTC
TRBJ1-2 medium-sized TRBV7-9 . CASSLGHYGYTF TGTGCCAGCAGCTTAGGGCACTATGGCTACACCTTC
TRBJ2-7 . TRBV21-1 . CASSKVGGRGLFEEQYF TGTGCCAGCAGCAAAGTTGGCGGCCGCGGGCTTTTTGAAGAGCAGTACTTC
TRBJ1-2 . TRBV19 . CASTPGTPPYYGYTF TGTGCCAGTACCCCCGGCACACCTCCATACTATGGCTACACCTTC
TRBJ2-7 . TRBV30 . CAWNSWKDSYEQYF TGTGCCTGGAATTCTTGGAAAGACTCCTACGAGCAGTACTTC
TRBJ1-1 . TRBV10-3 . CAISENLEAFF TGTGCCATCAGTGAGAATTTGGAAGCTTTCTTT
TRBJ2-2 . TRBV7-6 . CASSQVLNLNTGELFF TGTGCCAGCAGCCAGGTCCTGAACCTGAACACCGGGGAGCTGTTTTTT
TRBJ1-1 . TRBV7-2 . CASSLFDRGNTEAFF TGTGCCAGCAGCTTATTTGATAGGGGGAACACTGAAGCTTTCTTT
TRBJ1-2 . TRBV9 . CASSVSRDTIDGYTF TGTGCCAGCAGCGTATCCCGGGACACCATAGATGGCTACACCTTC
TRBJ1-5 . TRBV27 TRBD1 CASSPRRQGRTQPQHF TGTGCCAGCAGTCCGCGGAGACAGGGGCGTACTCAGCCCCAGCATTTT
TRBJ2-1 . TRBV5-1 . CASSTWAGEGYNEQFF TGCGCCAGCAGCACATGGGCAGGGGAGGGGTACAATGAGCAGTTCTTC
TRBJ2-7 . TRBV27 TRBD2 CASSFTSGRGDEQYF TGTGCCAGCAGTTTCACTAGCGGGAGAGGTGACGAGCAGTACTTC
TRBJ2-1 . TRBV7-3 . CASSLAVGFDEQFF TGTGCCAGCAGCTTAGCCGTTGGATTCGATGAGCAGTTCTTC
TRBJ2-7 . TRBV4-3 . CASSQDSGVGRIIYEQYF TGCGCCAGCAGCCAAGATTCGGGGGTGGGACGCATTATCTACGAGCAGTACTTC
TRBJ1-4 . TRBV5-4 . CASSFETGGGEKLFF TGTGCCAGCAGCTTCGAGACAGGAGGAGGTGAAAAACTGTTTTTT
TRBJ1-5 few TRBV2 TRBD1 CASSTPGQGPNQPQHF TGTGCCAGCAGTACACCGGGACAGGGTCCTAATCAGCCCCAGCATTTT
TRBJ1-1 . TRBV11-2 . CASSLRGARVDTEAFF TGTGCCAGCAGCTTAAGAGGGGCCAGGGTGGACACTGAAGCTTTCTTT
TRBJ2-3 . TRBV10-3 TRBD2 CATGGTSGNTDTQYF TGTGCCACGGGCGGGACTAGCGGAAACACAGATACGCAGTATTTT
TRBJ1-5 . TRBV9 . CASSVGSNQPQHF TGTGCCAGCAGCGTGGGCAGCAATCAGCCCCAGCATTTT
TRBJ2-7 . TRBV29-1 TRBD2 CSVHLAGIGYEQYF TGCAGCGTTCACCTAGCGGGAATTGGGTACGAGCAGTACTTC
TRBJ2-7 . TRBV5-1 TRBD2 CASRGTAGGSRFHEQYF TGCGCCAGCAGGGGGACAGCGGGGGGATCCCGGTTCCACGAGCAGTACTTC
TRBJ2-7 . TRBV27 TRBD1 CASSLEGARHYEQYF TGTGCCAGCAGTTTAGAGGGGGCGCGACACTACGAGCAGTACTTC
TRBJ1-1 . TRBV5-1 . CASSLGTEAFF TGCGCCAGCAGCTTGGGGACTGAAGCTTTCTTT
TRBJ1-1 . TRBV5-1 . CASSLGGDWAEAFF TGCGCCAGCAGCTTAGGAGGGGATTGGGCTGAAGCTTTCTTT
TRBJ2-1 once TRBV29-1 . CSVGGVQDRDMDEQFF TGCAGCGTTGGGGGAGTACAGGATAGGGACATGGATGAGCAGTTCTTC
TRBJ1-2 . TRBV19 . CASSNRDFLELYGYTF TGTGCCAGTAGTAACCGGGACTTCCTGGAGCTATATGGCTACACCTTC